The 29 T cell receptor beta chains reported below all come from one sample, sequenced in a study of low-dose radiotherapy and immunotherapy resistance in tumors (dated by TCRdb to about 2022). The sample's time point label, in plain terms: after trial treatment. The label giving this sample's treatment or condition can be read as: LDRT plus nivolumab, ipilimumab, low-dose cyclophosphamide and aspirin (RACIN trial). The run used an Illumina HiSeq 2500. To make first-strand cDNA, Superscript III was used along with a set of TRAV- and TRBV-specific primers so that both the TCRalpha and TCRbeta chains were covered. TCRs were amplified for 15 to 20 PCR cycles with Phusion, using a constant-region primer paired with the adapter attached to the V primers. TCRdb reanalyzed the raw reads on its own, using fastp at Q25 for trimming and MiXCR for clone calling, and kept in-frame beta chains. Rows are combined by CDR3 protein, so each entry shows the most common genes and DNA. This sample is represented by around 84,000 distinct CDR3 sequences; about a sixth of them were singletons. The top ten hold approximately 1.5% of the sample.

Sequenced material: PBMCs, taken after low-dose radiotherapy plus immunotherapy. Receptors originate from a male donor with prostate cancer.

At least ten counts were recorded for this clonotype. V and J are TRBV6-4 and TRBJ1-2, with TRBD1 matching 10 bases. This CDR3 spans 17 amino acids. CDR1 and CDR2 (germline): MRHNA, SNTAGT. The trim removed 9 bases at V and 8 bases at J, leaving 21 bases unmatched. The CDR3 coding sequence is TGTGCCAGTCGGTTTACCGGACAGGGGGTAGAACTCGAAGGCTACACCTTC. It codes for CASRFTGQGVELEGYTF.

This clonotype was seen ten or more times. The CDR3 protein is CASSLLAGGLDEQFF. The CDR3 nucleotides are TGTGCCAGCAGTTTATTAGCGGGAGGGCTGGATGAGCAGTTCTTC. The chain uses TRBV28 and TRBJ2-1, with TRBD2 matching over 11 bases. With 1 base clipped from V and 8 bases from J, the junction kept 4 bases outside the gene matches. The CDR3 extends over 15 amino acids. Germline assignment: CDR1 MDHEN and CDR2 SYDVKM.

This clonotype has ten or more counts. The genes are TRBV11-2 and TRBJ2-1; D may be TRBD2 (6 bases). Trimming removed 5 bases from V and 7 bases from J, with 18 bases in between. This CDR3 spans 15 amino acids. Germline CDR1 SGHAT, CDR2 FQNNGV. In DNA, the CDR3 is TGTGCCAGCAGCCGGGACTTACCATCTTGGAATGAGCAGTTCTTC. Protein: CASSRDLPSWNEQFF.

This clonotype was detected many times. This chain joins TRBV13 and TRBJ1-4; D remains unclear. Germline CDR1 is PRHDT and CDR2 is FYEKMQ (reference sequence). With 1 base removed from V and 8 bases from J, the gap between germline ends came to 5 bases. The CDR3 is 12 residues long. The chain's CDR3 is CASSLAGEKLFF. For the CDR3, the DNA is TGTGCCAGCAGCTTAGCGGGCGAAAAACTGTTTTTT.

The chain uses TRBV20-1 and TRBJ2-1, with D perhaps matching TRBD2 (6 bases). Germline V gives CDR1 DFQATT, CDR2 SNEGSKA (reference sequence). V lost 8 bases and J lost 8, with 16 bases in between. CDR3 length: 12 amino acids. For the CDR3, the DNA is TGCAGTCTCTCGAAGGGAGGCTATGAGCAGTTCTTC. Protein sequence: CSLSKGGYEQFF.

In this sample, this clonotype turned up many times. The chain couples TRBV15 to TRBJ2-1; TRBD1 is a possible D gene (5 bases). Germline CDR1 and CDR2: LNHNV and YYDKDF (reference sequence). Trimming removed 0 bases from V and 5 bases from J, with 14 bases in between. This CDR3 spans 16 amino acids. The CDR3 DNA follows: TGTGCCACCAGCAGAGATACGCAGGGTTTTAACAATGAGCAGTTCTTC. Residues: CATSRDTQGFNNEQFF.

This chain connects TRBV21-1 to TRBJ2-2; the D call of TRBD1 is as the table states it, not checked on the DNA. TRBV21-1 is a documented pseudogene. The CDR3 loop spans 16 amino acids. CDR3 bases: TGTGCCAGCAGCTCCCCCGGCGGACGCAACACCGGGGAGCTGTTTTTT. The encoded protein is CASSSPGGRNTGELFF.

This clonotype has only one observation. A read error is likely here: a far larger clone is one base away. The V call is TRBV29-1, the J call TRBJ2-1; no definite D call. CDR1 and CDR2 (germline): SQVTM, ANQGSEA. Trimming removed 3 bases at V and 10 bases at J, with 10 bases between. CDR3 size: 11 residues. CDR3 region: CSVDKGSEQFF. CDR3 DNA sequence: TGCAGCGTTGATAAGGGTTCCGAGCAGTTCTTC.

This clonotype was detected ten times or more. The chain joins TRBV10-3 to TRBJ2-1, with 8 bases lining up with TRBD2. The trim removed 0 bases at V and 0 bases at J, leaving 10 bases unmatched. This CDR3 has 19 residues. Germline V gene data show CDR1 as ENHRY and CDR2 as SYGVKD. In DNA form, the CDR3 reads TGTGCCATCAGTGAGTCGCAGGGTAAGAGCGGGAGCTCCTACAATGAGCAGTTCTTC. Its translation is CAISESQGKSGSSYNEQFF.

This clonotype was counted ten times or more. The V and J genes are TRBV30 and TRBJ2-1; the D is unclear. The germline V gene has CDR1 GTSNPN and CDR2 SVGIG (reference sequence). The germline V and J ends were trimmed by 0 bases and 2 bases, with 5 bases remaining between them. This CDR3 contains 13 residues. The CDR3 sequence is CAWSVSAYNEQFF. The CDR3 nucleotides are TGTGCCTGGAGTGTTTCGGCCTACAATGAGCAGTTCTTC. Using reference TRBV30 and TRBJ2-1 for the parts outside the CDR3, the full variable domain is SQTIHQWPATLVQPVGSPLSLECTVEGTSNPNLYWYRQAAGRGLQLLFYSVGIGQISSEVPQNLSASRPQDRQFILSSKKLLLSDSGFYLCAWSVSAYNEQFFGPGTRLTVL.

This clonotype was observed at least ten times. The genes are TRBV7-9 and TRBJ2-2; perhaps D is TRBD1 or TRBD2 (5 bases each). The CDR3 is 15 residues long. The V gene's germline CDR1 is SEHNR and CDR2 FQNEAQ (reference sequence). The V end lost 5 bases, the J end lost 7 bases, and 17 bases lay between the germline ends. DNA for the CDR3: TGTGCCAGCAGCCCCGGACAAGGGACGGTCGGGGAGCTGTTTTTT. This translates into CASSPGQGTVGELFF.

This clonotype showed up many times. The V call is TRBV28, the J call TRBJ1-2; no definite D call. V was cut by 1 base and J by 7 bases, with 13 bases left in between. This CDR3 contains 14 residues. CDR1 is MDHEN and CDR2 is SYDVKM in the germline V gene. The CDR3 DNA follows: TGTGCCAGCAGTTTATTAGTTGGCTACTTTGGCTACACCTTC. Translated, it gives CASSLLVGYFGYTF.

This clonotype was found many times. This chain uses TRBV4-1 with TRBJ2-1, with 8 bases fitting TRBD1. V shed 4 bases and J 7 bases; nucleotides not matched to a gene: 6. This CDR3 region has 14 residues. Germline V gene data show CDR1 as MGHRA and CDR2 as YSYEKL. CDR3 DNA: TGCGCCAGCAGCCCCGACAGGGGTTTGAATGAGCAGTTCTTC. This translates into CASSPDRGLNEQFF.

Ten or more counts support this clonotype. The J gene is TRBJ2-3, the V gene TRBV28; D uncertain. This CDR3 is 15 amino acids long. V was pared by 5 bases and J by 2 bases, with 14 bases between. CDR1 and CDR2 from the germline V gene are MDHEN and SYDVKM. DNA of the CDR3: TGTGCCAGCAGTCCAACCCCAGGCTACACAGATACGCAGTATTTT. It codes for CASSPTPGYTDTQYF. Looking up the rest from reference TRBV28 and TRBJ2-3 gives the full variable domain: DVKVTQSSRYLVKRTGEKVFLECVQDMDHENMFWYRQDPGLGLRLIYFSYDVKMKEKGDIPEGYSVSREKKERFSLILESASTNQTSMYLCASSPTPGYTDTQYFGPGTRLTVL.

This clonotype was seen repeatedly, ten times or more. The chain combines TRBV28 with TRBJ1-5; D gene uncertain. V was shortened by 4 bases and J by 4 bases, with 14 bases between the two germline ends. The CDR3 extends over 15 amino acids. The germline V gene encodes CDR1 MDHEN and CDR2 SYDVKM. The DNA for the CDR3 is TGTGCCAGCAGTTCTCCCACGGGCGGAAATCAGCCCCAGCATTTT. Translated, it gives CASSSPTGGNQPQHF.

This clonotype was counted at least ten times. V usage is TRBV7-9 and J usage is TRBJ2-5; 7 nucleotides match TRBD1. The germline V gene encodes CDR1 SEHNR and CDR2 FQNEAQ (reference sequence). After removal of 4 bases from V and 2 bases from J, the junction contained 4 bases not matched to a gene. This CDR3 has 14 residues. CDR3 nucleotide sequence: TGTGCCAGCAGCTCCGGGACAGAACAAGAGACCCAGTACTTC. This encodes CASSSGTEQETQYF.

The chain employs TRBV7-2 and TRBJ2-4; 7 positions agree with TRBD1. The CDR3 runs 14 residues. Germline CDR1 is SGHTA and CDR2 is FQGNSA. Unmatched junction bases numbered 7, after V lost 5 bases and J lost 6 bases. CDR3 protein: CASSRQGGSNIQYF. The CDR3, as DNA: TGTGCCAGCAGCCGACAGGGTGGGTCAAACATTCAGTACTTC.

The table lists this clonotype with many counts. The chain recombines TRBV7-9 with TRBJ2-7, with 7 bases aligning to TRBD2. Trimming cost V 2 bases and J 0 bases; bases outside gene matches: 4. CDR1 SEHNR and CDR2 FQNEAQ come from the germline V gene (reference sequence). CDR3 length: 15 amino acids. CDR3 region: CASSLSGGISYEQYF. CDR3 in DNA: TGTGCCAGCAGCTTATCGGGGGGAATCTCCTACGAGCAGTACTTC.

Many counts were recorded for this clonotype. The V and J genes are TRBV6-6 and TRBJ2-1; TRBD2 matches at 8 bases. The germline CDR1 and CDR2 sequences are MNHNY and SVGAGI (reference sequence). J gave up 7 bases and V 5 bases, and 7 bases lay outside the gene matches. This CDR3 has 14 amino acids. The CDR3 loop is CASSRAGEGNEQFF. The CDR3 DNA reads as TGTGCCAGCAGTCGAGCGGGAGAGGGAAATGAGCAGTTCTTC.

This clonotype has at least ten counts. The chain is built from TRBV27 and TRBJ1-2, with no clear D. The CDR3 sequence is 15 residues long. Trimming removed 0 bases from V and 2 bases from J, with 10 bases in between. Germline CDR1 reads MNHEY; CDR2 reads SMNVEV (reference sequence). CDR3 sequence: CASSLSITGNYGYTF. For the CDR3, the DNA is TGTGCCAGCAGTTTATCGATTACGGGGAACTATGGCTACACCTTC.

There are many counts of this clonotype. The junction departs from the called germline gene at one end, perhaps through a read error. The rearrangement joins TRBV29-1 to TRBJ1-2, with D perhaps matching TRBD1 (6 bases). Germline values: CDR1 SQVTM, CDR2 ANQGSEA. The CDR3 loop spans 11 amino acids. CDR3 coding DNA: TGCAGCGCTGAACAGGGTTCTGGCTACACCTTC. Translation gives CSAEQGSGYTF. Using reference TRBV29-1 and TRBJ1-2 for the parts outside the CDR3, the full variable domain is SAVISQKPSRDICQRGTSLTIQCQVDSQVTMMFWYRQQPGQSLTLIATANQGSEATYESGFVIDKFPISRPNLTFSTLTVSNMSPEDSSIYLCSAEQGSGYTFGSGTRLTVV.

The sample holds many counts of this clonotype. The rearrangement links TRBV5-1 to TRBJ2-4; TRBD1 might be the D (5 bases). The germline V gene encodes CDR1 SGHRS and CDR2 YFSETQ. This CDR3 is 13 amino acids long. Trimming took off 1 base at V and 11 bases at J, with 13 bases between the two ends. The CDR3 is CASSLMTERVQYF. For the CDR3, the DNA is TGCGCCAGCAGCTTGATGACAGAACGCGTTCAGTACTTC.

This clonotype was seen many times. The chain links TRBV7-2 to TRBJ2-7; tentative D call: TRBD2 (6 bases). Germline CDR1 and CDR2: SGHTA and FQGNSA. This CDR3 is 13 amino acids long. V lost 9 bases and J lost 0, with 12 bases in between. The CDR3: CASRPGSSYEQYF. CDR3 DNA sequence: TGTGCCAGTCGACCCGGGAGCTCCTACGAGCAGTACTTC.

This clonotype was counted ten times or more. V usage is TRBV7-2 and J usage is TRBJ1-2; D uncertain. The V and J ends lost 5 bases and 7 bases respectively, with 20 bases between them. The CDR3 runs to 15 residues. CDR1 and CDR2 from the germline V gene are SGHTA and FQGNSA. The CDR3 DNA follows: TGTGCCAGCAGCCCCCGCGGAGCACTGATTCGTGGCTACACCTTC. This encodes CASSPRGALIRGYTF.

This clonotype came up many times. J is TRBJ2-3 and V is TRBV13; TRBD2 agrees at 13 bases. The CDR3 sequence is 16 residues long. With 4 bases clipped from V and 3 bases from J, the junction kept 4 bases outside the gene matches. Germline V gene data show CDR1 as PRHDT and CDR2 as FYEKMQ (reference sequence). In DNA form, the CDR3 reads TGTGCCAGCAGCTACCGGACTAGCGGGAGTACAGATACGCAGTATTTT. As protein: CASSYRTSGSTDTQYF. Variable domain in full (rest from reference TRBV13 and TRBJ2-3): AAGVIQSPRHLIKEKRETATLKCYPIPRHDTVYWYQQGPGQDPQFLISFYEKMQSDKGSIPDRFSAQQFSDYHSELNMSSLELGDSALYFCASSYRTSGSTDTQYFGPGTRLTVL.

J is TRBJ1-1 and V is TRBV5-4; the match to TRBD1 covers 7 bases. Germline CDR1 SGHNT, CDR2 YYREEE (reference sequence). J gave up 4 bases and V 4 bases, and 7 bases lay outside the gene matches. This CDR3 has 14 amino acids. CDR3 sequence reads: CASSPAGGGTEAFF. The CDR3 nucleotides read TGTGCCAGCAGCCCTGCAGGGGGAGGCACTGAAGCTTTCTTT.

This clonotype appeared many times. V and J are TRBV6-8 and TRBJ1-1; D is undetermined. The germline CDR1 and CDR2 sequences are MNHGY and SAAAGT. The CDR3 runs to 16 residues. Trimming shortened V by 6 bases and J by 6 bases, and 23 bases separated the two germline ends. CDR3 protein: CASSYAGDLERAEAFF. In DNA form, the CDR3 reads TGTGCCAGCAGCTATGCAGGCGATCTCGAGAGGGCTGAAGCTTTCTTT.

This clonotype was seen many times. The gene calls are TRBV28 and TRBJ1-2; TRBD1 agrees at 7 bases. In germline, CDR1 is MDHEN, CDR2 SYDVKM. V shed 2 bases, J shed 3 bases, and the junction held 3 bases outside the gene matches. The CDR3 is 14 residues long. As DNA, the CDR3 is TGTGCCAGCAGTTTACCCACAGGGGACTATGGCTACACCTTC. This sequence encodes CASSLPTGDYGYTF.

Many counts were recorded for this clonotype. The genes are TRBV29-1 and TRBJ2-3; 11 bases agree with TRBD1. CDR1 and CDR2 (germline): SQVTM, ANQGSEA. With 6 bases clipped from V and 3 bases from J, the junction kept 5 bases outside the gene matches. The CDR3 contains 14 residues. This chain's CDR3 is CSVGQGAGTDTQYF. The CDR3 DNA reads as TGCAGCGTAGGACAGGGGGCCGGGACAGATACGCAGTATTTT.